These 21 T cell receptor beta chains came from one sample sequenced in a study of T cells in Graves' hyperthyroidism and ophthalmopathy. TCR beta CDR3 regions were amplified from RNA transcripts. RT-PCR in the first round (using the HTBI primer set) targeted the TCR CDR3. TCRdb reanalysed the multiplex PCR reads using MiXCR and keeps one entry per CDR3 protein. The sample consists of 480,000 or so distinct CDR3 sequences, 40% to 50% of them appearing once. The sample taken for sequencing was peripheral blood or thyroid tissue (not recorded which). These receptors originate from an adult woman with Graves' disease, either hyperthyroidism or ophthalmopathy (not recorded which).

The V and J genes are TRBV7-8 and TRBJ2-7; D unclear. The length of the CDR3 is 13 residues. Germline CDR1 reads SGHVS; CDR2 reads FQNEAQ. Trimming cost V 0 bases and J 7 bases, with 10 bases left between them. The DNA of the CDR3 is TGTGCCAGCAGCTTAGCGCGGTCGACGGAGCAGTACTTC. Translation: CASSLARSTEQYF.

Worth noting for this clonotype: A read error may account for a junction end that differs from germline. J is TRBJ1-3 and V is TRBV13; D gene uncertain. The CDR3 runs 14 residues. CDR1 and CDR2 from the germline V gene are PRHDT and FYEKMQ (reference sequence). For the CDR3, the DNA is TGTGCCAGCAGCGTAGGAATGGCGGGAAACACCATATATTTT. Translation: CASSVGMAGNTIYF.

The CDR3 DNA sequence: TGTGCCAGCAGCTTGGGGACTTCGAACACCGGGGAGCTGTTTTTT. Residues: CASSLGTSNTGELFF. The chain is built from TRBV5-5 and TRBJ2-2, with TRBD2 as a possible D gene (5 bases). The CDR3 is made up of 15 amino acids. CDR1 SGHKS and CDR2 YYEKEE come from the germline V gene (reference sequence). Trimming took 0 bases from V and 0 from J, leaving 6 bases between them.

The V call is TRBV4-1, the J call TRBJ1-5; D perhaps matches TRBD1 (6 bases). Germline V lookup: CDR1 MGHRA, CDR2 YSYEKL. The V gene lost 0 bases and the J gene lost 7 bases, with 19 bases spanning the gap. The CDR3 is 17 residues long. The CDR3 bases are TGCGCCAGCAGCCAAGAGGGGGCAGGACCTATGGGGCAGCCCCAGCATTTT. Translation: CASSQEGAGPMGQPQHF.

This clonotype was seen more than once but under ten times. DNA of the CDR3: TGTGCCAGCAGTTGGAGAGGGAGGGGGCCTTCGGAGACCCAGTACTTC. It yields the protein CASSWRGRGPSETQYF. This rearrangement joins TRBV6-1 to TRBJ2-5; D is possibly TRBD1 or TRBD2 (7 bases each). The germline V and J ends were trimmed by 5 bases and 5 bases, with 21 bases remaining between them. CDR1 and CDR2 from the germline V gene are MNHNS and SASEGT. The CDR3 totals 16 residues.

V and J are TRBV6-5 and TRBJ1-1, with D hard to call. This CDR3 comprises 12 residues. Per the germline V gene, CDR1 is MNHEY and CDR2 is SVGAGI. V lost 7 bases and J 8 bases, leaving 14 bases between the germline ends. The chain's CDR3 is CASTLWDGEAFF. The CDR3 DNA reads TGTGCCAGCACCCTTTGGGATGGGGAAGCTTTCTTT.

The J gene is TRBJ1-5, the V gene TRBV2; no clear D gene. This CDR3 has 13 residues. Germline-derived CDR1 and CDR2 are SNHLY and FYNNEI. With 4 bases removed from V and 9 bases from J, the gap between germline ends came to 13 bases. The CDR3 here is CASSVGPAGPQHF. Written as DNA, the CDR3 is TGTGCCAGCAGTGTAGGGCCGGCCGGGCCCCAGCATTTT.

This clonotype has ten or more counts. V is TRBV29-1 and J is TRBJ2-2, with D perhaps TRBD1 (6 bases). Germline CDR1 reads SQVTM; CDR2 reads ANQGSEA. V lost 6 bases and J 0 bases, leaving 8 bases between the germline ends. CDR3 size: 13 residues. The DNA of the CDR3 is TGCAGCGTACAGGGTGCGAACACCGGGGAGCTGTTTTTT. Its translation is CSVQGANTGELFF.

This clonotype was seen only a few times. The CDR3: CASSSTGGSSETQYF. DNA of the CDR3: TGTGCCAGCAGTTCCACAGGGGGCAGTTCAGAGACCCAGTACTTC. This sequence joins TRBV27 and TRBJ2-5; 9 bases map to TRBD1. Germline V lookup: CDR1 MNHEY, CDR2 SMNVEV (reference sequence). There are 15 residues in the CDR3. Unmatched junction bases numbered 7, after V lost 4 bases and J lost 4 bases.

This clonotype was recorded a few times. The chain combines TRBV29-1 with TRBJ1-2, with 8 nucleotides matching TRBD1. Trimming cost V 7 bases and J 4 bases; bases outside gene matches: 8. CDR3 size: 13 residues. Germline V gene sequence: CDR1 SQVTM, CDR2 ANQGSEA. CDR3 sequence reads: CSARGQGFYGYTF. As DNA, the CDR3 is TGCAGCGCCCGTGGACAGGGCTTCTATGGCTACACCTTC.

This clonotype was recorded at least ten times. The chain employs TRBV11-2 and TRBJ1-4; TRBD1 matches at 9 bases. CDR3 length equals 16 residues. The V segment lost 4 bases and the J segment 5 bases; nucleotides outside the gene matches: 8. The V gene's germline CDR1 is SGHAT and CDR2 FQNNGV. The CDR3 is CASSSESGQGNEKLFF. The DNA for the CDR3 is TGTGCCAGCAGCTCGGAGAGTGGACAGGGGAATGAAAAACTGTTTTTT. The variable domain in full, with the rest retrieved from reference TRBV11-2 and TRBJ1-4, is EAGVAQSPRYKIIEKRQSVAFWCNPISGHATLYWYQQILGQGPKLLIQFQNNGVVDDSQLPKDRFSAERLKGVDSTLKIQPAKLEDSAVYLCASSSESGQGNEKLFFGSGTQLSVL.

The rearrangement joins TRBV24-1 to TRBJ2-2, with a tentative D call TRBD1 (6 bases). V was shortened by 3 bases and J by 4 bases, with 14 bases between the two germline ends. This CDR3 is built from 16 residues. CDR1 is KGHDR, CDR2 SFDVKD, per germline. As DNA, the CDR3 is TGTGCCACCAGTGATCACAGGGACCTATCCACCGGGGAGCTGTTTTTT. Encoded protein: CATSDHRDLSTGELFF.

The CDR3 region is CASSAGVQPQHF. The CDR3 DNA reads TGTGCCAGCAGCGCAGGGGTCCAGCCCCAGCATTTT. V is TRBV7-9 and J is TRBJ1-5, with D tentatively TRBD1 (6 bases). The V end lost 5 bases, the J end lost 7 bases, and 9 bases lay between the germline ends. Germline V gene lookup returns CDR1 SEHNR and CDR2 FQNEAQ (reference sequence). The CDR3 covers 12 residues.

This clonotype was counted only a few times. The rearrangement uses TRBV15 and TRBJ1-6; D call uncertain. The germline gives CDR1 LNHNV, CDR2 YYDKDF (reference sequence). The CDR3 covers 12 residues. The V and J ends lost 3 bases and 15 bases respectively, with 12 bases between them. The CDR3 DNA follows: TGTGCCACCAGCAGTCCCGGTTGGGGCCTCCACTTT. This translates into CATSSPGWGLHF.

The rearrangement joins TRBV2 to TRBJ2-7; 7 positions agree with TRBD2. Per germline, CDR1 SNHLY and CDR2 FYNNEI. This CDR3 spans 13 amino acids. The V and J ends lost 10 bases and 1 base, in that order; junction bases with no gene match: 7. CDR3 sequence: CATLSGASYEQYF. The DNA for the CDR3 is TGTGCCACCCTGAGCGGGGCATCCTACGAGCAGTACTTC.

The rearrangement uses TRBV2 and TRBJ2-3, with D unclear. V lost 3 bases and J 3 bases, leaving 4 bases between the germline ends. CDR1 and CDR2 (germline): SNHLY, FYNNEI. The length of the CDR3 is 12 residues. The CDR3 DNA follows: TGTGCCAGCAGTGACCTAACAGATACGCAGTATTTT. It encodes CASSDLTDTQYF.

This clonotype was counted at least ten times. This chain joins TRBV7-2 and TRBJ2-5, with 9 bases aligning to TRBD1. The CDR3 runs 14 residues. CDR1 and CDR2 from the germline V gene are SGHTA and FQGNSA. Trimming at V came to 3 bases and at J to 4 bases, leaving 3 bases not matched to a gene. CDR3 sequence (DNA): TGTGCCAGCAGCTTGGGGACAGGGCGAGAGACCCAGTACTTC. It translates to CASSLGTGRETQYF. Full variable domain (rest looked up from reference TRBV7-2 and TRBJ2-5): GAGVSQSPSNKVTEKGKDVELRCDPISGHTALYWYRQSLGQGLEFLIYFQGNSAPDKSGLPSDRFSAERTGGSVSTLTIQRTQQEDSAVYLCASSLGTGRETQYFGPGTRLLVL.

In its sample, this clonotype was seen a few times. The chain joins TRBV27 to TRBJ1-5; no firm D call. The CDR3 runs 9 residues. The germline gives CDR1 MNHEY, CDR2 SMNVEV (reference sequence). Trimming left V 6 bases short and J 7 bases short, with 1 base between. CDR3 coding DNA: TGTGCCAGCAGGCAGCCCCAGCATTTT. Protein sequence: CASRQPQHF.

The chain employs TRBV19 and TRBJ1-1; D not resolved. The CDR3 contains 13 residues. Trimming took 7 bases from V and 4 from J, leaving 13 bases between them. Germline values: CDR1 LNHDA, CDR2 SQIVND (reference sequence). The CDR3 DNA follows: TGTGCCAGTACCGAAGACTTGAGCACTGAAGCTTTCTTT. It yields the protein CASTEDLSTEAFF.

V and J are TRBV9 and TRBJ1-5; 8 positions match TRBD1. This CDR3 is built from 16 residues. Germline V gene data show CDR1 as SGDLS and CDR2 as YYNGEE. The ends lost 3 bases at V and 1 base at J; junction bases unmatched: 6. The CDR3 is CASSAGQGPSNQPQHF. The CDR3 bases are TGTGCCAGCAGCGCTGGACAGGGTCCAAGCAATCAGCCCCAGCATTTT.

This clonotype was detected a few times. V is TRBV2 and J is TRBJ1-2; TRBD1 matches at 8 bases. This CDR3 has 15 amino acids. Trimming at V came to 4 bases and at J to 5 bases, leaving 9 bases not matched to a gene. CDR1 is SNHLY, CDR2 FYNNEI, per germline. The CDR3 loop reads CASSAEGQAEYGYTF. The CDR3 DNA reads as TGTGCCAGCAGTGCCGAGGGACAGGCTGAATATGGCTACACCTTC.